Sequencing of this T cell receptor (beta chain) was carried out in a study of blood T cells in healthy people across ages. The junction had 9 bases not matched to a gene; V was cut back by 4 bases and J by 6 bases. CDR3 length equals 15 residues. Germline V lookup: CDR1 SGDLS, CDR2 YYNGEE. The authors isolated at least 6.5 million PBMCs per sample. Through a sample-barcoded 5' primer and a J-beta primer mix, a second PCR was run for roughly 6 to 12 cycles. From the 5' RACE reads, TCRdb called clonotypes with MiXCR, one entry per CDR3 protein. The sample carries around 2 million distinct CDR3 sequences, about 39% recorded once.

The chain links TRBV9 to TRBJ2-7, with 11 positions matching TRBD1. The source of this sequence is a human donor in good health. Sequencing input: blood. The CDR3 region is CASSPRTGGEGEQYF. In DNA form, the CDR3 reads TGTGCCAGCAGCCCTCGGACAGGGGGCGAAGGCGAGCAGTACTTC.